The clone carrying this T cell receptor beta chain was picked up a small number of times. Its target is unknown. These data are taken from a study of CD8+ T cells in alopecia areata. Whole-study context: Patients received oral tofacitinib, 5 to 10 mg twice daily, for moderate-to-severe alopecia areata. Tofacitinib administration persisted for 6 to 18 months, succeeded by 6 months off drug. Overall study findings and caveats: Scalp samples also yield sequences from resident alphabeta T cells of normal skin. Among the top 100, expanded CD8+ clones, as well as scalp clonality, were significantly decreased by tofacitinib.

Germline V gives CDR1 MNHEY, CDR2 SVGAGI. The V and J ends lost 5 bases and 5 bases, in that order; junction bases with no gene match: 7. This CDR3 is built from 14 residues. The sequencing template was cDNA reverse transcribed from extracted RNA. Data came from immunoSEQ multiplex PCR; TCRdb stores just in-frame clones and leaves some out. The table records tens of thousands of clones, around three fifths of them present only once. The treatment was: oral pan-JAK inhibitor, 5-10 mg twice daily. The J gene is TRBJ2-7, the V gene TRBV6-5; 9 bases are a match to TRBD1. The sample here was CD8+ T cells sorted from blood, taken at week 4, from a patient treated with tofacitinib. This receptor was obtained from a human donor with alopecia areata. Here the CDR3 reads CASSPGTGNNEQYF. The DNA for the CDR3 is TGTGCCAGCAGTCCCGGGACAGGGAATAACGAGCAGTACTTC.